Listed here are 25 T cell receptor beta chains from one sample, sequenced in a study of response to subunit inactivated influenza vaccine. TCRdb re-called the RT-PCR reads through MiXCR, storing one row per CDR3 protein. The repertoire has 430,000 or so distinct CDR3 sequences, approximately 11% of them found once; the top ten carry less than 15%. Sequencing was performed on PBMCs from blood, taken 35 to 45 days after vaccination. Receptor source: a man aged 50-60 years who received an inactivated influenza vaccine.

This clonotype turned up a few times. This chain uses TRBV4-1 with TRBJ2-3; 9 bases align to TRBD2. Per the germline V gene, CDR1 is MGHRA and CDR2 is YSYEKL. V shed 1 base and J 1 base; nucleotides not matched to a gene: 9. This CDR3 is built from 18 residues. The CDR3 DNA reads as TGCGCCAGCAGCCAAGGACCGGGACTAGCTCCGCGCACAGATACGCAGTATTTT. Amino acids: CASSQGPGLAPRTDTQYF.

This clonotype was picked up many times. V gene TRBV20-1 combines with J gene TRBJ2-7, with 10 bases matching TRBD2. CDR1 and CDR2 from the germline V gene are DFQATT and SNEGSKA (reference sequence). J was trimmed by 6 bases and V by 5 bases; bases with no gene match: 7. The CDR3 loop spans 13 amino acids. The CDR3 nucleotides are TGCAGTGCTTCAGCGGGAGGGCCGGGCGAGCAGTACTTC. Protein product: CSASAGGPGEQYF.

The J gene is TRBJ2-1, the V gene TRBV6-1, with 8 bases lining up with TRBD2. The CDR3 totals 15 residues. Looked up from germline, CDR1 is MNHNS and CDR2 is SASEGT. Trimming at V came to 7 bases and at J to 4 bases, leaving 9 bases not matched to a gene. CDR3 region: CASNPSSGPYNEQFF. The CDR3 region has the DNA TGTGCCAGCAACCCCTCTAGCGGGCCTTACAATGAGCAGTTCTTC.

This clonotype showed up many times. V gene TRBV4-3 combines with J gene TRBJ2-4; D ambiguous. The CDR3 consists of 15 residues. Trimming left V 0 bases short and J 0 bases short, with 6 bases between. CDR1 LGHNA and CDR2 YSLEER come from the germline V gene. The CDR3 spells CASSQDYLAKNIQYF. The CDR3 DNA reads as TGCGCCAGCAGCCAAGACTACCTAGCCAAAAACATTCAGTACTTC.

The J gene is TRBJ2-7, the V gene TRBV6-5; TRBD2 aligns across 10 bases. CDR3 length equals 18 residues. Germline V gene lookup returns CDR1 MNHEY and CDR2 SVGAGI. V was pared by 0 bases and J by 0 bases, with 8 bases of the junction left unmatched. The CDR3 loop is CASSYSSSQRGGSYEQYF. The CDR3 DNA follows: TGTGCCAGCAGTTACTCGAGTAGCCAGCGGGGGGGCTCCTACGAGCAGTACTTC.

This clonotype has at least ten counts. The gene calls are TRBV5-1 and TRBJ1-1; unclear D gene. The germline V and J ends were trimmed by 0 bases and 1 base, with 16 bases remaining between them. The CDR3 spans 17 residues. Looked up from germline, CDR1 is SGHRS and CDR2 is YFSETQ. The CDR3 bases are TGCGCCAGCAGCTTGGGCCCACCAGGTAGGGCGAACACTGAAGCTTTCTTT. It specifies CASSLGPPGRANTEAFF.

The V and J genes are TRBV28 and TRBJ2-4; D might be TRBD2 (6 bases). V was cut by 7 bases and J by 3 bases, with 13 bases left in between. Germline V gene sequence: CDR1 MDHEN, CDR2 SYDVKM. The CDR3 runs 14 residues. The chain's CDR3 is CASTSGADKNIQYF. In DNA form, the CDR3 reads TGTGCCAGCACCTCGGGAGCTGACAAAAACATTCAGTACTTC.

At least ten counts were recorded for this clonotype. This rearrangement joins TRBV12-3 or TRBV12-4 to TRBJ2-1; 10 positions match TRBD1. Trimming took 6 bases from V and 6 from J; bases not matched to a gene: 11. The CDR3 length is 16 residues. The CDR3 coding sequence is TGTGCCAGCAGGGAAGGGACAGGGGCCTCTTTCAATGAGCAGTTCTTC. Translation: CASREGTGASFNEQFF.

The chain recombines TRBV3-1 with TRBJ2-5, with TRBD2 matching over 8 bases. The CDR3 has 16 amino acids. J gave up 1 base and V 4 bases, and 8 bases lay outside the gene matches. The germline gives CDR1 LGHDT, CDR2 YNNKEL (reference sequence). The CDR3 spells CASSLRSGGSQETQYF. CDR3 nucleotide sequence: TGTGCCAGCAGCCTCCGGAGCGGGGGTTCCCAAGAGACCCAGTACTTC.

This clonotype was observed a few times. The genes are TRBV4-1 and TRBJ2-6; D is uncertain. This CDR3 has 16 amino acids. Trimming left V 4 bases short and J 1 base short, with 11 bases between. CDR1 MGHRA and CDR2 YSYEKL come from the germline V gene. In nucleotides, the CDR3 is TGCGCCAGCAGCCGTTCATCGGTATCTGGGGCCAACGTCCTGACTTTC. It encodes CASSRSSVSGANVLTF.

There are many counts of this clonotype. The chain has TRBV7-2 and TRBJ2-3, with 11 bases lining up with TRBD1. This CDR3 has 14 amino acids. The V and J ends lost 1 base and 14 bases, in that order; junction bases with no gene match: 8. Germline loops: CDR1 SGHTA, CDR2 FQGNSA. DNA for the CDR3: TGTGCCAGCAGCTTAGGCCAGGGACAGGGGGTGATGTATTTT. Its translation is CASSLGQGQGVMYF.

The chain links TRBV7-3 to TRBJ2-1; 8 bases agree with TRBD2. Germline CDR1 reads SGHTA; CDR2 reads FQGTGA. The CDR3 consists of 16 residues. V lost 2 bases, J lost 2 bases, and 5 bases stayed unmatched. CDR3 amino acids: CASSLHTSGPYNEQFF. CDR3 in DNA: TGTGCCAGCAGCTTACACACTAGCGGACCCTACAATGAGCAGTTCTTC. Looking up the rest from reference TRBV7-3 and TRBJ2-1 gives the full variable domain: GAGVSQTPSNKVTEKGKYVELRCDPISGHTALYWYRQSLGQGPEFLIYFQGTGAADDSGLPNDRFFAVRPEGSVSTLKIQRTERGDSAVYLCASSLHTSGPYNEQFFGPGTRLTVL.

The chain's CDR3 is CASSDRSTYEQYF. The CDR3 DNA follows: TGTGCCAGCAGCGACCGGTCAACCTACGAGCAGTACTTC. The rearrangement links TRBV7-2 to TRBJ2-7; D call uncertain. Germline V gives CDR1 SGHTA, CDR2 FQGNSA. The CDR3 covers 13 residues. V was shortened by 5 bases and J by 2 bases, with 10 bases between the two germline ends.

A word on this clonotype: A single base separates this from a much larger clone, so it may be a read error. The chain uses TRBV6-2 or TRBV6-3 and TRBJ2-7; 11 bases agree with TRBD2. The CDR3 has 14 amino acids. Trimming took 6 bases from V and 2 from J; bases not matched to a gene: 3. Germline V gives CDR1 MNHEY, CDR2 SVGEGT. The CDR3: CASRGLAGAYEQYF. The DNA for the CDR3 is TGTGCCAGCAGAGGACTAGCGGGCGCCTACGAGCAGTACTTC.

This clonotype was observed at least ten times. The chain is built from TRBV7-8 and TRBJ2-5, with D maybe TRBD2 (6 bases). V shed 6 bases and J shed 3 bases, with 20 bases lying between them. The germline gives CDR1 SGHVS, CDR2 FQNEAQ. This CDR3 has 16 amino acids. CDR3 protein: CASSRFGDWKKETQYF. The DNA for the CDR3 is TGTGCCAGCAGTAGATTCGGGGACTGGAAGAAAGAGACCCAGTACTTC.

This chain uses TRBV7-2 with TRBJ2-5; 10 bases are a match to TRBD2. Germline loops: CDR1 SGHTA, CDR2 FQGNSA. The CDR3 runs 15 residues. V lost 1 base and J lost 8; bases outside the gene matches: 7. The CDR3 DNA sequence: TGTGCCAGCAGCTTAGTAACTAGCGGGGTACCCACCCAGTACTTC. Protein product: CASSLVTSGVPTQYF.

The chain joins TRBV4-2 to TRBJ1-2, with D uncertain. The CDR3 runs to 17 residues. V shed 0 bases and J shed 0 bases, with 14 bases lying between them. The germline V gene encodes CDR1 LGHNA and CDR2 YNFKEQ. Written as DNA, the CDR3 is TGTGCCAGCAGCCAAGATAGGATAGGGTTAGCTAACTATGGCTACACCTTC. It translates to CASSQDRIGLANYGYTF.

This chain joins TRBV30 and TRBJ1-1; D remains ambiguous. Germline CDR1 reads GTSNPN; CDR2 reads SVGIG (reference sequence). The length of the CDR3 is 14 residues. The ends were cut back, 2 bases at V and 3 bases at J, with 13 bases in the middle. DNA for the CDR3: TGTGCCTGGAGTAAAACTCCTCTCGACACTGAAGCTTTCTTT. Protein product: CAWSKTPLDTEAFF.

This clonotype came up a few times. This chain joins TRBV24-1 and TRBJ2-6, with D perhaps being TRBD1 or TRBD2 (5 bases each). The CDR3 length is 16 residues. V lost 5 bases to trimming and J lost 2 bases, with 12 bases between them. Germline V CDR1 and CDR2: KGHDR, SFDVKD. CDR3 DNA: TGTGCCACCAGTGCGGGGCAAAGTGCTGGGGCCAACGTCCTGACTTTC. This gives the protein CATSAGQSAGANVLTF.

This clonotype was detected many times. V and J are TRBV25-1 and TRBJ1-2; weak D call: TRBD1 (5 bases). The germline V and J ends were trimmed by 3 bases and 3 bases, with 8 bases remaining between them. This CDR3 has 13 residues. In germline, CDR1 is MGHDK, CDR2 SYGVNS. CDR3 nucleotide sequence: TGTGCCAGCAGTGATCGGGGCTACTATGGCTACACCTTC. Its protein is CASSDRGYYGYTF.

This clonotype was picked up a small number of times. The chain uses TRBV2 and TRBJ2-1, with 7 bases matching TRBD2. CDR1 and CDR2 (germline): SNHLY, FYNNEI. This CDR3 is 15 amino acids long. V shed 0 bases, J shed 8 bases, and the junction held 7 bases outside the gene matches. DNA for the CDR3: TGTGCCAGCAGTGAAGCGGGAGGGCCTTACTATGAGCAGTTCTTC. Protein sequence: CASSEAGGPYYEQFF. The whole variable domain, filled in from reference TRBV2 and TRBJ2-1, reads EPEVTQTPSHQVTQMGQEVILRCVPISNHLYFYWYRQILGQKVEFLVSFYNNEISEKSEIFDDQFSVERPDGSNFTLKIRSTKLEDSAMYFCASSEAGGPYYEQFFGPGTRLTVL.

The rearrangement links TRBV10-3 to TRBJ2-7; 9 nucleotides align to TRBD1. Germline CDR1 is ENHRY and CDR2 is SYGVKD. J lost 0 bases, V lost 10 bases, and 13 bases had no gene match. The CDR3 loop spans 16 amino acids. The CDR3 is CATWDRAAGSSYEQYF. In nucleotides, the CDR3 is TGTGCCACTTGGGACAGGGCTGCCGGTTCCTCCTACGAGCAGTACTTC.

This clonotype was found a few times. The chain carries TRBV20-1 and TRBJ1-5, with TRBD1 matching 10 bases. With 5 bases clipped from V and 4 bases from J, the junction kept 2 bases outside the gene matches. CDR1 and CDR2 (germline): DFQATT, SNEGSKA (reference sequence). The CDR3 covers 13 residues. CDR3 nucleotides: TGCAGTGCTGGGGGACAGGGGAATCAGCCCCAGCATTTT. It codes for CSAGGQGNQPQHF.

This clonotype was seen many times. The chain is built from TRBV12-3 or TRBV12-4 and TRBJ2-1, with 8 positions matching TRBD2. The V and J ends lost 6 bases and 8 bases, in that order; junction bases with no gene match: 9. This CDR3 contains 14 residues. DNA for the CDR3: TGTGCCAGCAGCCTCAGCGGGAGCGTAGATGAGCAGTTCTTC. Its translation is CASSLSGSVDEQFF.

This clonotype appeared a few times. An end of the junction does not agree with germline; a read error may underlie this. The chain uses TRBV6-4 and TRBJ1-2; TRBD1 agrees at 7 bases. Germline assignment: CDR1 MRHNA and CDR2 SNTAGT. The CDR3 spans 11 residues. The chain's CDR3 is CASSDEGQTPF. CDR3 nucleotides: TGTGCCAGCAGTGACGAGGGACAGACCCCCTTC.